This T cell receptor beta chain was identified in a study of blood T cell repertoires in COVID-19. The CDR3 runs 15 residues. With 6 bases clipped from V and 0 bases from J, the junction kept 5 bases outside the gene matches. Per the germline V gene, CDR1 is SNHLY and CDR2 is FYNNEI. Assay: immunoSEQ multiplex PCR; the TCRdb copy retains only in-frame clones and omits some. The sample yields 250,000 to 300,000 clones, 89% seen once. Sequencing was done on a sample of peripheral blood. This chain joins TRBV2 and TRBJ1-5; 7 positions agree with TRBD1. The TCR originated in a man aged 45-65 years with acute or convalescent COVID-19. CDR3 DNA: TGTGCCAGCAGATCACAGGGGATTAGCAATCAGCCCCAGCATTTT. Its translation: CASRSQGISNQPQHF.